This T cell receptor beta chain comes out of a study of control samples from healthy donors and cancer patients. Germline V gene sequence: CDR1 SGDLS, CDR2 YYNGEE. The CDR3 consists of 12 residues. The V end was cut by 3 bases, the J end by 8 bases, with 9 bases between. The repertoire was sequenced with immunoSEQ multiplex PCR; TCRdb's copy has only in-frame clones and lacks some. The table has approximately 150,000 clones, approximately 89% seen once. Sequences were obtained from PBMCs. The V call is TRBV9, the J call TRBJ2-1; unclear D gene. The TCR originated in a man aged 45 to 65 with head and neck cancer. CDR3 in DNA: TGTGCCAGCAGCGCAGTAGGGTATGAGCAGTTCTTC. It codes for CASSAVGYEQFF. Complete variable domain (other parts from reference TRBV9 and TRBJ2-1): DSGVTQTPKHLITATGQRVTLRCSPRSGDLSVYWYQQSLDQGLQFLIQYYNGEERAKGNILERFSAQQFPDLHSELNLSSLELGDSALYFCASSAVGYEQFFGPGTRLTVL.